The next 15 T cell receptor beta chains were all read from a single sample in a study of radiation and T cells in renal cell carcinoma. Profiling relied on immunoSEQ multiplex PCR, and the TCRdb table lists in-frame clones only, not all of them. The data contain 20,000 to 25,000 clones, around 80% of them singletons. As to time point: baseline pretreatment blood. The treatment denotes: 15 Gy SBRT to primary tumor, nephrectomy 4 weeks later. The sample in question was blood, obtained from a patient whose treatment included radiotherapy and nephrectomy. Every receptor here comes from a man aged 55 to 69 with renal cell carcinoma.

The chain recombines TRBV5-1 with TRBJ2-7; no definite D call. Germline loops: CDR1 SGHRS, CDR2 YFSETQ. This CDR3 contains 14 residues. Trimming stripped 1 base from V and 4 bases from J, with 12 bases between. CDR3 region: CASSLLVGQYEQYF. Here the CDR3 DNA reads TGCGCCAGCAGCTTGTTGGTCGGTCAGTACGAGCAGTACTTC.

Only a few counts were recorded for this clone. This chain connects TRBV7-9 to TRBJ1-4; maybe TRBD1 (5 bases). CDR1 and CDR2 from the germline V gene are SEHNR and FQNEAQ (reference sequence). The CDR3 length is 14 residues. Trimming took 4 bases from V and 3 from J, leaving 9 bases between them. The CDR3 nucleotides are TGTGCCAGCAGCTCGATGGGGGCTAATGAAAAACTGTTTTTT. It encodes CASSSMGANEKLFF.

J is TRBJ1-4 and V is TRBV5-6; D is undetermined. Germline V gene data show CDR1 as SGHDT and CDR2 as YYEEEE. V gave up 1 base and J gave up 5 bases, with 3 bases separating them. This CDR3 region has 12 residues. The CDR3 spells CASSLSNEKLFF. In nucleotides, the CDR3 is TGTGCCAGCAGCTTGTCAAATGAAAAACTGTTTTTT.

The chain is built from TRBV6-5 and TRBJ2-2; D unclear. The CDR3 is 12 residues long. Germline CDR1 MNHEY, CDR2 SVGAGI. V lost 5 bases to trimming and J lost 7 bases, with 8 bases between them. CDR3 in amino acids: CASSQTSGELFF. The DNA for the CDR3 is TGTGCCAGCAGTCAGACGAGCGGGGAGCTGTTTTTT.

The rearrangement joins TRBV4-1 to TRBJ2-1; 7 bases map to TRBD2. The CDR3 is 18 residues long. Unmatched junction bases numbered 21, after V lost 5 bases and J lost 8 bases. In germline, CDR1 is MGHRA, CDR2 YSYEKL. This CDR3 reads CASSSLAFRAGIADEQFF. The CDR3 coding sequence is TGCGCCAGCAGCTCCCTCGCGTTTCGAGCGGGAATTGCGGATGAGCAGTTCTTC.

V and J are TRBV27 and TRBJ1-2, with 9 bases lining up with TRBD1. Germline CDR1 reads MNHEY; CDR2 reads SMNVEV (reference sequence). Trimming cost V 8 bases and J 9 bases; bases outside gene matches: 13. This CDR3 comprises 14 residues. The CDR3 nucleotides read TGTGCCAGCGGCGAGGGGGACAGGGACGAGAGCTACACCTTC. Protein: CASGEGDRDESYTF.

The chain recombines TRBV6-5 with TRBJ2-1, with D tentatively TRBD2 (7 bases). The CDR3 loop spans 13 amino acids. The V gene's germline CDR1 is MNHEY and CDR2 SVGAGI. Trimming removed 1 base at V and 8 bases at J, with 9 bases between. As DNA, the CDR3 is TGTGCCAGCAGTTACTTAGGGGGGGATGAGCAGTTCTTC. The encoded protein is CASSYLGGDEQFF.

J is TRBJ1-4 and V is TRBV4-3; no firm D call. V was shortened by 0 bases and J by 0 bases, with 14 bases between the two germline ends. The CDR3 is made up of 18 amino acids. From germline, CDR1 is LGHNA and CDR2 YSLEER. CDR3 sequence (DNA): TGCGCCAGCAGCCAAGATTTAGTTACAACAGCAACTAATGAAAAACTGTTTTTT. Its protein is CASSQDLVTTATNEKLFF.

CDR3: CASSSQKAGGGEQYF. The CDR3 region has the DNA TGTGCCAGCAGTTCCCAAAAAGCGGGAGGGGGCGAGCAGTACTTC. The rearrangement joins TRBV6-5 to TRBJ2-7; 10 bases agree with TRBD2. The germline CDR1 and CDR2 sequences are MNHEY and SVGAGI. This CDR3 has 15 residues. With V trimmed by 4 bases and J by 6 bases, 9 bases remained unmatched.

This clone appeared once. V and J are TRBV4-1 and TRBJ2-3; TRBD1 matches 8 bases. The ends lost 1 base at V and 2 bases at J; junction bases unmatched: 5. This CDR3 comprises 16 residues. Looked up from germline, CDR1 is MGHRA and CDR2 is YSYEKL. The CDR3 region is CASSQADRGYTDTQYF. CDR3 sequence (DNA): TGCGCCAGCAGCCAAGCCGACAGGGGATACACAGATACGCAGTATTTT.

This chain links TRBV5-4 with TRBJ2-5; D is perhaps TRBD2 (6 bases). Germline CDR1 SGHNT, CDR2 YYREEE (reference sequence). CDR3 size: 14 residues. V shed 3 bases and J shed 4 bases, with 13 bases lying between them. The CDR3, as DNA: TGTGCCAGCAGCTCCGGGACTCCCCCAGAGACCCAGTACTTC. Protein product: CASSSGTPPETQYF.

V gene TRBV9 combines with J gene TRBJ1-2; no clear D. Germline loops: CDR1 SGDLS, CDR2 YYNGEE. Trimming cost V 3 bases and J 4 bases, with 13 bases left between them. This CDR3 is 14 amino acids long. This CDR3 is CASSGSSRVYGYTF. The CDR3 nucleotides read TGTGCCAGCAGCGGATCCTCCCGGGTCTATGGCTACACCTTC.

The CDR3 sequence is CASSQGGISGRTDNEQFF. The CDR3 DNA is TGCGCCAGCAGCCAAGGGGGGATTAGCGGGAGAACCGACAATGAGCAGTTCTTC. The J gene is TRBJ2-1, the V gene TRBV4-3; 9 bases fit TRBD2. Germline CDR1 reads LGHNA; CDR2 reads YSLEER. V gave up 1 base and J gave up 5 bases; unmatched junction bases: 12. The CDR3 is made up of 18 amino acids.

V is TRBV6-6 and J is TRBJ2-7; TRBD1 might be the D (7 bases). The CDR3 has 15 residues. Germline V gene sequence: CDR1 MNHNY, CDR2 SVGAGI (reference sequence). Trimming shortened V by 4 bases and J by 3 bases, and 16 bases separated the two germline ends. The CDR3 DNA sequence: TGTGCCAGCAGTTTGAGAGGGACAGCGGGCTACGAGCAGTACTTC. Translation gives CASSLRGTAGYEQYF.

This chain's CDR3 is CASSLGLAEVYNEQFF. Written as DNA, the CDR3 is TGTGCCAGCAGCTTGGGCCTAGCGGAAGTTTACAATGAGCAGTTCTTC. This sequence joins TRBV5-4 and TRBJ2-1, with 7 bases aligning to TRBD2. Per the germline V gene, CDR1 is SGHNT and CDR2 is YYREEE (reference sequence). V dropped 0 bases and J dropped 4; count of bases not matched to a gene: 7. The CDR3 runs 16 residues. Using reference TRBV5-4 and TRBJ2-1 for the parts outside the CDR3, the full variable domain is ETGVTQSPTHLIKTRGQQVTLRCSSQSGHNTVSWYQQALGQGPQFIFQYYREEENGRGNFPPRFSGLQFPNYSSELNVNALELDDSALYLCASSLGLAEVYNEQFFGPGTRLTVL.